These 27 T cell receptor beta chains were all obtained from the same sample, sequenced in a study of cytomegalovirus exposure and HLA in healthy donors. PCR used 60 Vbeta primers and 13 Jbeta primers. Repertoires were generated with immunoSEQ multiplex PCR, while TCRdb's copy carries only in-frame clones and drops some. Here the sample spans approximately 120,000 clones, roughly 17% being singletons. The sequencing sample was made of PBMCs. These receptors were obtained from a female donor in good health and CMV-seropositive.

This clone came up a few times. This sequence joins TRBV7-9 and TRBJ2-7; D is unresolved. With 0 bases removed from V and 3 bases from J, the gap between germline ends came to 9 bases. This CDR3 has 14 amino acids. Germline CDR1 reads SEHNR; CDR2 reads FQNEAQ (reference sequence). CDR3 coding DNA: TGTGCCAGCAGCTTAGCTCTAACAGTCTACGAGCAGTACTTC. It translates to CASSLALTVYEQYF.

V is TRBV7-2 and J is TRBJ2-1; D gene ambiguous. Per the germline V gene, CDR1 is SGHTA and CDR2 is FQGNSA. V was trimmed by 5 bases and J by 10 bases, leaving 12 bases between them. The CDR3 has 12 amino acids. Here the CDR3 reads CASSPAGSEQFF. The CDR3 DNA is TGTGCCAGCAGCCCCGCAGGTTCGGAGCAGTTCTTC.

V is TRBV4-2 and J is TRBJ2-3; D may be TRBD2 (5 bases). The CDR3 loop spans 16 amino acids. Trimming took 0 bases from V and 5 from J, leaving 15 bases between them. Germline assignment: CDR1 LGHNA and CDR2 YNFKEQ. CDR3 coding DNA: TGTGCCAGCAGCCAAGATACGATAGCGTTCCAAGATACGCAGTATTTT. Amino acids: CASSQDTIAFQDTQYF.

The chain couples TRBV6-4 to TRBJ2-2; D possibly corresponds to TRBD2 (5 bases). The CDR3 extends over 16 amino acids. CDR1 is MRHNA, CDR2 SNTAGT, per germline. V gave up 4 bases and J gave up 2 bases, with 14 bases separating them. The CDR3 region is CASSAFRGANTGELFF. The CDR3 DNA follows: TGTGCCAGCAGTGCCTTCCGGGGAGCCAACACCGGGGAGCTGTTTTTT.

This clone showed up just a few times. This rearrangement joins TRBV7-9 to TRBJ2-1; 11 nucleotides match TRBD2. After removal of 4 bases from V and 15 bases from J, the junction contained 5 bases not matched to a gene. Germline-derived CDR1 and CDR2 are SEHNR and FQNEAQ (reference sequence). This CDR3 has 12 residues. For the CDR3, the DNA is TGTGCCAGCAGCTCAAGGACTAGCGGGCCGTTCTTC. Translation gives CASSSRTSGPFF.

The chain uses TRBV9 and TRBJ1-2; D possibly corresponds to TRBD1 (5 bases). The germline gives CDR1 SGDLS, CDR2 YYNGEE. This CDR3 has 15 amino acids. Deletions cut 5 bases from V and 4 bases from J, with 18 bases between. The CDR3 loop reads CASSRGGAFGYGYTF. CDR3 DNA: TGTGCCAGCAGTCGGGGAGGGGCATTTGGCTATGGCTACACCTTC.

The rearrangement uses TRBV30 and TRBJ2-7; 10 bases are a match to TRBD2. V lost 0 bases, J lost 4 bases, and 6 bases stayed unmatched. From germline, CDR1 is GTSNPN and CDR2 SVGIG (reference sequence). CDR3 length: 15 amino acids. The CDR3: CAWSVRGLAMYEQYF. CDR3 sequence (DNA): TGTGCCTGGAGTGTTAGGGGACTAGCGATGTACGAGCAGTACTTC.

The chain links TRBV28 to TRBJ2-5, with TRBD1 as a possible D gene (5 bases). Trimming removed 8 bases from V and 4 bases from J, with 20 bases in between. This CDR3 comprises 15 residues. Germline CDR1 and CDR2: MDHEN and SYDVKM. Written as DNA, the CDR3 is TGTGCCAGCCCGAAGTCCCAGATCAGGGCAGAGACCCAGTACTTC. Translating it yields CASPKSQIRAETQYF. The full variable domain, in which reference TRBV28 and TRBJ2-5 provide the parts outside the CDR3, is DVKVTQSSRYLVKRTGEKVFLECVQDMDHENMFWYRQDPGLGLRLIYFSYDVKMKEKGDIPEGYSVSREKKERFSLILESASTNQTSMYLCASPKSQIRAETQYFGPGTRLLVL.

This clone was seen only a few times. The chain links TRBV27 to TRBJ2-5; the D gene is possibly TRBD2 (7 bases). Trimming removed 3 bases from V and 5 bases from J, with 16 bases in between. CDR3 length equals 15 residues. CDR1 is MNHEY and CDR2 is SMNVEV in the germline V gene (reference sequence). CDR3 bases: TGTGCCAGCAGTTTTTTCGGCGGGGGCCAGGAGACCCAGTACTTC. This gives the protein CASSFFGGGQETQYF.

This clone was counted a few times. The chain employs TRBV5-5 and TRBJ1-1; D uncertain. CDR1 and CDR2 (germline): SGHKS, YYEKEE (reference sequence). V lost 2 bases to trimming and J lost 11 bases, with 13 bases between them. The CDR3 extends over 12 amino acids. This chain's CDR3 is CASSFLEGGAFF. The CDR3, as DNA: TGTGCCAGCAGCTTTCTCGAAGGAGGGGCTTTCTTT.

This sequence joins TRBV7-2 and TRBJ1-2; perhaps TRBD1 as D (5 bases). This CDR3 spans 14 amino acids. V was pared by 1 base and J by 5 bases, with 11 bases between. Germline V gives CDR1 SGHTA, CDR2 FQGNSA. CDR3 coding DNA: TGTGCCAGCAGCTTAGTAGGGCAGGGATATGGCTACACCTTC. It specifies CASSLVGQGYGYTF.

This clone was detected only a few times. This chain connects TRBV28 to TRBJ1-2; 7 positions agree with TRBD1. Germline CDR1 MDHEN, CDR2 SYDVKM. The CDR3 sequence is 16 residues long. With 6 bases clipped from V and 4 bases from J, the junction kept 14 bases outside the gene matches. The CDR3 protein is CASSQTTGRSFYGYTF. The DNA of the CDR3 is TGTGCCAGCAGCCAAACGACAGGGAGATCCTTCTATGGCTACACCTTC.

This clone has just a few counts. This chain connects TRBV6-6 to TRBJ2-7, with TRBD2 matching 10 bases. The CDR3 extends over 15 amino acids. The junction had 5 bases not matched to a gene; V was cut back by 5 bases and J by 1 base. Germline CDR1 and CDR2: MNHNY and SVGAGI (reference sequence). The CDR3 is CASSKPGLASYEQYF. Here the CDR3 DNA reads TGTGCCAGCAGTAAACCGGGACTAGCGTCCTACGAGCAGTACTTC.

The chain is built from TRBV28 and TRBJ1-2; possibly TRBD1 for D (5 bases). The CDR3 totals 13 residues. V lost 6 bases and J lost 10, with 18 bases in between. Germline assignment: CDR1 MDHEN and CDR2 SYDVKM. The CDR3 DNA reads TGTGCCAGCAGACTCACTGCGGGGCGAATCTACACCTTC. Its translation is CASRLTAGRIYTF.

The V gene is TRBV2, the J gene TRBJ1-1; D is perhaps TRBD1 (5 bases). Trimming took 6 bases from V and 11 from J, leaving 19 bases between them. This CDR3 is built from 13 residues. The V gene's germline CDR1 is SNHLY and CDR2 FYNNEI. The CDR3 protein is CASRPDRTTWAFF. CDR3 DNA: TGTGCCAGCAGGCCCGACAGAACAACTTGGGCTTTCTTT. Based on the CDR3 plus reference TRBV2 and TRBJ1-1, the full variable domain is EPEVTQTPSHQVTQMGQEVILRCVPISNHLYFYWYRQILGQKVEFLVSFYNNEISEKSEIFDDQFSVERPDGSNFTLKIRSTKLEDSAMYFCASRPDRTTWAFFGQGTRLTVV.

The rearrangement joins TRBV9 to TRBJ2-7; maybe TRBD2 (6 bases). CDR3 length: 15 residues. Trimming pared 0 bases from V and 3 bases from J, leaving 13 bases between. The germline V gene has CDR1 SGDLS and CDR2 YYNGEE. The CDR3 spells CASSVGSGSGYEQYF. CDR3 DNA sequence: TGTGCCAGCAGCGTAGGGAGCGGGTCGGGCTACGAGCAGTACTTC.

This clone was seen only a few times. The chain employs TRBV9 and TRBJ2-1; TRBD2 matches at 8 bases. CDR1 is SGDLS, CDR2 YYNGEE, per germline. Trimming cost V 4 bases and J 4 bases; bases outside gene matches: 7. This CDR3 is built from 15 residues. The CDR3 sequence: CASSTTGGEYNEQFF. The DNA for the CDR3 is TGTGCCAGCAGCACCACCGGGGGGGAATACAATGAGCAGTTCTTC.

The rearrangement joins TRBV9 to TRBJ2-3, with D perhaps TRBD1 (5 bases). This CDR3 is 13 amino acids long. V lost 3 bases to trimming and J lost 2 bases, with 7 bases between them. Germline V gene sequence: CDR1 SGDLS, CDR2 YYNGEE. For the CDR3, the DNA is TGTGCCAGCAGCGGACAGTCCACAGATACGCAGTATTTT. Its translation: CASSGQSTDTQYF.

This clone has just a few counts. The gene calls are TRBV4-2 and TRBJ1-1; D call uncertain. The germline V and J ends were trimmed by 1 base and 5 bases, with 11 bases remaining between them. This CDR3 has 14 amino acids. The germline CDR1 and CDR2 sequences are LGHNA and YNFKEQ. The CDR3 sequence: CASSQVTGWTEAFF. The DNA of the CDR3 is TGTGCCAGCAGCCAAGTTACGGGTTGGACTGAAGCTTTCTTT.

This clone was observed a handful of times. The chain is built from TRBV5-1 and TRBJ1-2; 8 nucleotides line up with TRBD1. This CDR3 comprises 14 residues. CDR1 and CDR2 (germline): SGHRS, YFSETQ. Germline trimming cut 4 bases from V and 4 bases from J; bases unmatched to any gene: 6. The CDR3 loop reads CASSITGGSYGYTF. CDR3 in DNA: TGCGCCAGCAGCATCACAGGGGGATCCTATGGCTACACCTTC.

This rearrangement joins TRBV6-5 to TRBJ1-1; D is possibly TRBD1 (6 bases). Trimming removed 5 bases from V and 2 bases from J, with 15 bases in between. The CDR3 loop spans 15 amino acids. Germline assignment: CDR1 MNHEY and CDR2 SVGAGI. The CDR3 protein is CASSPQGRGNTEAFF. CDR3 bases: TGTGCCAGCAGTCCCCAGGGCAGGGGAAACACTGAAGCTTTCTTT.

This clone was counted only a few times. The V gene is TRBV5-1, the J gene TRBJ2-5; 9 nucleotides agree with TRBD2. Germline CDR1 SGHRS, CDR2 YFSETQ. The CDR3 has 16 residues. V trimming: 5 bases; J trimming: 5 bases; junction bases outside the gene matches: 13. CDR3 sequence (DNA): TGCGCCAGCAGTCAGGCTAGCGGGGCCGGGGGGGAGACCCAGTACTTC. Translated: CASSQASGAGGETQYF.

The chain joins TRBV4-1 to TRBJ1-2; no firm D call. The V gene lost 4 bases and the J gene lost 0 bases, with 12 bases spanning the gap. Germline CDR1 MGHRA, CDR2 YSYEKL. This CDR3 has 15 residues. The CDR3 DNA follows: TGCGCCAGCAGCCCCCGTTTGAACTCTAACTATGGCTACACCTTC. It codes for CASSPRLNSNYGYTF.

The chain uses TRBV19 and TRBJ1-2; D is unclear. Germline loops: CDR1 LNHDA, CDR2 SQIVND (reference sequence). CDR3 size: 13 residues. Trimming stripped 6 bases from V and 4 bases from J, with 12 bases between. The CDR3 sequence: CASRLVGSYGYTF. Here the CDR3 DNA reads TGTGCCAGTAGACTAGTGGGGTCCTATGGCTACACCTTC.

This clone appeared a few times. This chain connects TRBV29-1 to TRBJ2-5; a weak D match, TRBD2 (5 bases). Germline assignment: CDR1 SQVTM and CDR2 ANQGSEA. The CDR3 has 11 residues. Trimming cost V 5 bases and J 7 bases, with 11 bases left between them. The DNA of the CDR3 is TGCAGCGTTCTTCGGGGTGGGACCCAGTACTTC. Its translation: CSVLRGGTQYF.

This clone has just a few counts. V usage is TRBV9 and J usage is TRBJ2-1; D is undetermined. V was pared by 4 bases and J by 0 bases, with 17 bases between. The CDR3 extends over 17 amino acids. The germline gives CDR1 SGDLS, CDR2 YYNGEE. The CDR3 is CASSQRAYQSSYNEQFF. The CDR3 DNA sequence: TGTGCCAGCAGCCAGAGAGCGTACCAGAGCTCCTACAATGAGCAGTTCTTC.

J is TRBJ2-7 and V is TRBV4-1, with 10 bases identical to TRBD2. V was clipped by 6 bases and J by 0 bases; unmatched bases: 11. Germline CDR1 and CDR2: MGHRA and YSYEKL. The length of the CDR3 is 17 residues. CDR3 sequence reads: CASRRGTSEHFSYEQYF. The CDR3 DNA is TGCGCCAGCAGGCGAGGGACTAGCGAGCACTTCTCCTACGAGCAGTACTTC.